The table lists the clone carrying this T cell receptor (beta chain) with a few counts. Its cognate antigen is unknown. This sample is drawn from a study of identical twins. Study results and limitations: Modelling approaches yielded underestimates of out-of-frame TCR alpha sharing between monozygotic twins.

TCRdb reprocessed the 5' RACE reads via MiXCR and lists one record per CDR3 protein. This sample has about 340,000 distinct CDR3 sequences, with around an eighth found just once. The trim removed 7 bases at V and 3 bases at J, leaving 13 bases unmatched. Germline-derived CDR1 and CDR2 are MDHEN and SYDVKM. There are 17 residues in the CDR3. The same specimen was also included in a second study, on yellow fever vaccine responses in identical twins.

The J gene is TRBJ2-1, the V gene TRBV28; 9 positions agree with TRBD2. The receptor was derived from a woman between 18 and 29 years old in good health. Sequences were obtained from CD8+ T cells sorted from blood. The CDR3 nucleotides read TGTGCCAGCACCCCCGAAGCGGGGGGTCTTCTCTACAATGAGCAGTTCTTC. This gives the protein CASTPEAGGLLYNEQFF.